This T cell receptor beta chain comes out of a study of T cell responses to AZD1222 COVID-19 vaccine. Study-wide results and caveats: Researchers took repertoire samples only after the peak T cell response had come.

Profiling relied on immunoSEQ multiplex PCR, and the TCRdb table lists in-frame clones only, not all of them. The sample lists fewer than 130,000 clones, roughly 92% occurring once. Concerning this clone: What it binds is unknown.

This CDR3 spans 13 amino acids. The germline gives CDR1 SGHTS, CDR2 YDEGEE. V lost 2 bases and J 2 bases, leaving 5 bases between the germline ends. V gene TRBV5-8 combines with J gene TRBJ1-5, with unresolved D. The sequence derives from an adult who received the AZD1222 COVID-19 vaccine. Sample: peripheral blood, taken 28 days after the second AZD1222 dose. The CDR3 bases are TGTGCCAGCAGCTTCTACGGCAATCAGCCCCAGCATTTT. This encodes CASSFYGNQPQHF.